Presented here are 16 T cell receptor beta chains from one specimen sequenced in a study of OX40 agonist ivuxolimab in advanced cancers. Only in-frame clones appear in the TCRdb table, and some are missing; sequencing was by immunoSEQ multiplex PCR. The sample holds some 60,000 clones; about nine tenths are singletons and the top ten take 0.85% to 1.4%. Sample: CD4+ or CD8+ T cells sorted from blood, taken in a trial of the OX40 agonist ivuxolimab. The origin of the receptors is an adult with an advanced solid tumor such as melanoma, head and neck, liver or kidney cancer.

This clone came up once. This sequence joins TRBV18 and TRBJ2-6, with D possibly called TRBD1 or TRBD2 (5 bases each). This CDR3 is built from 16 residues. CDR1 and CDR2 (germline): KGHSH, LQKENI. The V end lost 0 bases, the J end lost 2 bases, and 8 bases lay between the germline ends. CDR3: CASSPPGDPGANVLTF. The CDR3, as DNA: TGTGCCAGCTCACCACCGGGGGATCCTGGGGCCAACGTCCTGACTTTC. The full variable domain, rest sourced from reference TRBV18 and TRBJ2-6, is NAGVMQNPRHLVRRRGQEARLRCSPMKGHSHVYWYRQLPEEGLKFMVYLQKENIIDESGMPKERFSAEFPKEGPSILRIQQVVRGDSAAYFCASSPPGDPGANVLTFGAGSRLTVL.

CDR3 region: CASSDSRFIGRVDGYTF. Written as DNA, the CDR3 is TGTGCCAGCAGCGATTCCCGGTTTATTGGGCGGGTTGATGGCTACACCTTC. The chain has TRBV7-9 and TRBJ1-2; D is unclear. With 5 bases removed from V and 6 bases from J, the gap between germline ends came to 25 bases. The CDR3 consists of 17 residues. The germline gives CDR1 SEHNR, CDR2 FQNEAQ (reference sequence).

The V call is TRBV7-2, the J call TRBJ2-1; D is uncertain. CDR3 length: 13 amino acids. V lost 1 base to trimming and J lost 8 bases, with 9 bases between them. Germline CDR1 and CDR2: SGHTA and FQGNSA. This chain's CDR3 is CASSLVIRDEQFF. The CDR3 region has the DNA TGTGCCAGCAGCTTAGTGATCCGGGATGAGCAGTTCTTC.

The rearrangement links TRBV13 to TRBJ2-1; 14 nucleotides line up with TRBD2. The CDR3 consists of 18 residues. From germline, CDR1 is PRHDT and CDR2 FYEKMQ (reference sequence). J was trimmed by 1 base and V by 5 bases; bases with no gene match: 7. The CDR3 protein is CASSRRGLAGVSYNEQFF. The DNA for the CDR3 is TGTGCCAGCAGCAGAAGGGGACTAGCGGGAGTGTCCTACAATGAGCAGTTCTTC.

This chain links TRBV6-5 with TRBJ1-2, with a possible D match to TRBD1 (5 bases). CDR3 length: 15 residues. Germline CDR1 MNHEY, CDR2 SVGAGI. V lost 7 bases and J 0 bases, leaving 15 bases between the germline ends. The CDR3 DNA is TGTGCCAGCATCGTTTCCAGGGATTCTAACTATGGCTACACCTTC. It translates to CASIVSRDSNYGYTF.

The chain recombines TRBV9 with TRBJ2-3, with 10 bases fitting TRBD2. This CDR3 is 16 amino acids long. Trimming at V came to 4 bases and at J to 4 bases, leaving 9 bases not matched to a gene. The V gene's germline CDR1 is SGDLS and CDR2 YYNGEE. The CDR3 DNA reads as TGTGCCAGCAGCCGGACTAGCGGTGAGGGGGCAGATACGCAGTATTTT. Translated, it gives CASSRTSGEGADTQYF.

The chain uses TRBV7-2 and TRBJ1-2; D is ambiguous. V was clipped by 1 base and J by 8 bases, with 14 bases between them. The CDR3 is 14 amino acids. Looked up from germline, CDR1 is SGHTA and CDR2 is FQGNSA. CDR3 nucleotides: TGTGCCAGCAGCTTAGTCGTATCGGAAGAAGGCTACACCTTC. It yields the protein CASSLVVSEEGYTF.

This sequence joins TRBV30 and TRBJ2-7; 9 bases are a match to TRBD2. The CDR3 loop spans 12 amino acids. With 5 bases clipped from V and 6 bases from J, the junction kept 5 bases outside the gene matches. CDR1 and CDR2 (germline): GTSNPN, SVGIG (reference sequence). CDR3 loop: CAWGGRAAEQYF. DNA for the CDR3: TGTGCCTGGGGCGGGAGGGCCGCCGAGCAGTACTTC. The full variable domain, in which reference TRBV30 and TRBJ2-7 provide the parts outside the CDR3, is SQTIHQWPATLVQPVGSPLSLECTVEGTSNPNLYWYRQAAGRGLQLLFYSVGIGQISSEVPQNLSASRPQDRQFILSSKKLLLSDSGFYLCAWGGRAAEQYFGPGTRLTVT.

The chain employs TRBV2 and TRBJ1-2; no reliable D call. V was shortened by 6 bases and J by 3 bases, with 14 bases between the two germline ends. This CDR3 is 14 amino acids long. Germline V gene lookup returns CDR1 SNHLY and CDR2 FYNNEI. For the CDR3, the DNA is TGTGCCAGCAGGCGCGCCTCCTCACACTATGGCTACACCTTC. Encoded protein: CASRRASSHYGYTF.

The chain recombines TRBV4-2 with TRBJ1-5; TRBD1 aligns across 10 bases. There are 15 residues in the CDR3. V lost 0 bases to trimming and J lost 5 bases; unmatched junction nucleotides: 1. CDR1 is LGHNA, CDR2 YNFKEQ, per germline. CDR3 sequence reads: CASSQDGQGDQPQHF. CDR3 sequence (DNA): TGTGCCAGCAGCCAAGATGGACAGGGGGATCAGCCCCAGCATTTT.

J is TRBJ2-5 and V is TRBV2; no reliable D call. V lost 9 bases and J 3 bases, leaving 17 bases between the germline ends. This CDR3 spans 14 amino acids. In germline, CDR1 is SNHLY, CDR2 FYNNEI. DNA of the CDR3: TGTGCCAGTCCTGGGCCGGTAGGAGAAGAGACCCAGTACTTC. This encodes CASPGPVGEETQYF.

The chain has TRBV30 and TRBJ1-4, with TRBD1 as a possible D gene (5 bases). Per germline, CDR1 GTSNPN and CDR2 SVGIG (reference sequence). The CDR3 spans 14 residues. Trimming took 0 bases from V and 7 from J, leaving 12 bases between them. The CDR3 DNA follows: TGTGCCTGGAGTGTCGCCGGGGGTGCTGAAAAACTGTTTTTT. Its protein is CAWSVAGGAEKLFF. The whole variable domain, filled in from reference TRBV30 and TRBJ1-4, reads SQTIHQWPATLVQPVGSPLSLECTVEGTSNPNLYWYRQAAGRGLQLLFYSVGIGQISSEVPQNLSASRPQDRQFILSSKKLLLSDSGFYLCAWSVAGGAEKLFFGSGTQLSVL.

The chain couples TRBV4-1 to TRBJ2-3, with TRBD2 matching 9 bases. The CDR3 covers 17 residues. Germline V gene data show CDR1 as MGHRA and CDR2 as YSYEKL. V dropped 0 bases and J dropped 2; count of bases not matched to a gene: 6. The CDR3 here is CASSQEVGGRATDTQYF. The CDR3 DNA sequence: TGCGCCAGCAGCCAAGAAGTGGGCGGGAGGGCCACAGATACGCAGTATTTT.

The chain has TRBV15 and TRBJ2-7; no definite D call. Germline CDR1 is LNHNV and CDR2 is YYDKDF (reference sequence). The CDR3 has 15 residues. The V gene lost 0 bases and the J gene lost 2 bases, with 11 bases spanning the gap. The CDR3 here is CATSRDLGVTYEQYF. CDR3 DNA: TGTGCCACCAGCAGAGATCTAGGAGTAACCTACGAGCAGTACTTC.

The chain uses TRBV15 and TRBJ2-5, with 9 positions matching TRBD1. V lost 8 bases, J lost 5 bases, and 6 bases stayed unmatched. The CDR3 runs to 13 residues. Germline V gene lookup returns CDR1 LNHNV and CDR2 YYDKDF (reference sequence). The CDR3 bases are TGTGCCACCGGACAGGGGCAACGGGAGACCCAGTACTTC. Its protein is CATGQGQRETQYF.

CDR3 in amino acids: CASSYTRDRGNIRDTQYF. The CDR3 coding sequence is TGTGCCAGCAGCTACACCCGGGACAGGGGGAATATTAGGGATACGCAGTATTTT. The gene calls are TRBV7-9 and TRBJ2-3; 11 bases map to TRBD1. Trimming cost V 4 bases and J 6 bases; bases outside gene matches: 15. The CDR3 has 18 residues. In germline, CDR1 is SEHNR, CDR2 FQNEAQ (reference sequence).